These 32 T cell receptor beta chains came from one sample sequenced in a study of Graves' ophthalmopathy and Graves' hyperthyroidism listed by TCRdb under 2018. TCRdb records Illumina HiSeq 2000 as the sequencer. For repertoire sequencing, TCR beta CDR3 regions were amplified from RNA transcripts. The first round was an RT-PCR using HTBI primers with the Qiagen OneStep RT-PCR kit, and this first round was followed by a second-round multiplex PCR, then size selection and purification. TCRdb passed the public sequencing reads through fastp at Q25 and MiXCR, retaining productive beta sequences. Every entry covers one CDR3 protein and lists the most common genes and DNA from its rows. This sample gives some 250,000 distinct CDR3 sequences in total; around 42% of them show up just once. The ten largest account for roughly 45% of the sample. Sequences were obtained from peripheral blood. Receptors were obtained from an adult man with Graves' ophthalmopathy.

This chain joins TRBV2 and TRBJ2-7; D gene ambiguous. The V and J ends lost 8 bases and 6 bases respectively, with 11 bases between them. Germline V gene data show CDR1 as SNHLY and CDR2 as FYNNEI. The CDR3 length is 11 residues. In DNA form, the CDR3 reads TGTGCCAGCCCCGGTCCGCGCGAGCAGTACTTC. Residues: CASPGPREQYF.

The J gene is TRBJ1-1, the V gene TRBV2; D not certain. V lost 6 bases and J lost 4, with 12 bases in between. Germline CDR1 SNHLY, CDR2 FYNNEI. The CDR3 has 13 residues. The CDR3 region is CASSHRASTEAFF. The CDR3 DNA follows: TGTGCCAGCAGCCACCGGGCGAGCACTGAAGCTTTCTTT.

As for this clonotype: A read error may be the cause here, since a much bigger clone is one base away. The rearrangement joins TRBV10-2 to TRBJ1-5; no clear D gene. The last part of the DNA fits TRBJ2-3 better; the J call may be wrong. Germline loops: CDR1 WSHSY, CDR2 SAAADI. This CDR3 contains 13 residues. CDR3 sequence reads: CASSESLGQPQYF. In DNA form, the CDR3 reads TGCGCCAGCAGTGAGTCTTTAGGGCAGCCCCAGTATTTT.

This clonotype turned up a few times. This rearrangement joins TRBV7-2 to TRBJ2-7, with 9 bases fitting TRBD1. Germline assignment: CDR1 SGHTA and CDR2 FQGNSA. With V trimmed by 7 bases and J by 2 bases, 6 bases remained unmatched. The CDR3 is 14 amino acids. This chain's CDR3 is CASTQGQGAYEQYF. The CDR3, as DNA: TGTGCCAGCACGCAGGGACAGGGCGCCTACGAGCAGTACTTC.

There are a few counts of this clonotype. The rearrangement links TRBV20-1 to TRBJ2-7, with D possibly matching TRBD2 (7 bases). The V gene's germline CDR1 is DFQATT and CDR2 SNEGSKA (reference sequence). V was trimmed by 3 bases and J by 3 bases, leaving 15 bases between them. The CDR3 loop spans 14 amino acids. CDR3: CSASPRGGGYEQYF. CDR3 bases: TGCAGTGCTAGTCCGAGGGGGGGAGGCTACGAGCAGTACTTC.

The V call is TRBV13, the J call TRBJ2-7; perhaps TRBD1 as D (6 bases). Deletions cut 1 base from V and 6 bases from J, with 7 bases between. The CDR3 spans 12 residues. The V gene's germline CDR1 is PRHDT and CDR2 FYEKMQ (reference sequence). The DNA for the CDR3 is TGTGCCAGCAGCTTAGAACAGGGCGAGCAGTACTTC. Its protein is CASSLEQGEQYF. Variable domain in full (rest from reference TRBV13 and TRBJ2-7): AAGVIQSPRHLIKEKRETATLKCYPIPRHDTVYWYQQGPGQDPQFLISFYEKMQSDKGSIPDRFSAQQFSDYHSELNMSSLELGDSALYFCASSLEQGEQYFGPGTRLTVT.

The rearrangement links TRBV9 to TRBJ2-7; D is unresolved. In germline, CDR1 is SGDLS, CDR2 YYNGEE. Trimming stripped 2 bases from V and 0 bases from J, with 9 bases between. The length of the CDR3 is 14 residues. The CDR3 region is CASSVLGSSYEQYF. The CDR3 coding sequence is TGTGCCAGCAGCGTTCTGGGTAGCTCCTACGAGCAGTACTTC.

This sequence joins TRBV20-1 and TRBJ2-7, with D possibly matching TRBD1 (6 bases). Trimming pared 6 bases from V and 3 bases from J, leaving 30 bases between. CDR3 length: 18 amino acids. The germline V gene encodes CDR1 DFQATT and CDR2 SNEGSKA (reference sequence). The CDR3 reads CSASTEISGRGQHYEQYF. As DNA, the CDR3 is TGCAGTGCGTCGACGGAGATCAGTGGTCGGGGACAACACTACGAGCAGTACTTC.

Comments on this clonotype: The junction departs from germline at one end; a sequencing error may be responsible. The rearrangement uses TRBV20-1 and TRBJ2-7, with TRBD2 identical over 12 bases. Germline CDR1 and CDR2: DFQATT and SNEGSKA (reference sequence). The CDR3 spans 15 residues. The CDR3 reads CNATSWTSGNYEQYF. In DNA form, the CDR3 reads TGCAATGCTACGAGTTGGACTAGCGGGAACTACGAGCAGTACTTC.

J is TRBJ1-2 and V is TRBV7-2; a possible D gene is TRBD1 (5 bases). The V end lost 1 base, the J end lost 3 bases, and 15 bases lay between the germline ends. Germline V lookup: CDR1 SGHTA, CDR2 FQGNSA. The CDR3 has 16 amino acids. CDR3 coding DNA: TGTGCCAGCAGCTTAGATCCCGCAGGGTTGGACTATGGCTACACCTTC. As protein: CASSLDPAGLDYGYTF.

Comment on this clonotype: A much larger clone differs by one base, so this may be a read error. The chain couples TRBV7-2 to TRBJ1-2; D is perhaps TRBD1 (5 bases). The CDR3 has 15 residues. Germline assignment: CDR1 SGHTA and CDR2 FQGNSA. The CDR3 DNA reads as TGTGCCAGCAGCCTTGCGGGGACGGCGGGCTATGGCTGCACCTTC. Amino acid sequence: CASSLAGTAGYGCTF. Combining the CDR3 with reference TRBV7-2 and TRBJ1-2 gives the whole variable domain GAGVSQSPSNKVTEKGKDVELRCDPISGHTALYWYRQSLGQGLEFLIYFQGNSAPDKSGLPSDRFSAERTGGSVSTLTIQRTQQEDSAVYLCASSLAGTAGYGCTFGSGTRLTVV.

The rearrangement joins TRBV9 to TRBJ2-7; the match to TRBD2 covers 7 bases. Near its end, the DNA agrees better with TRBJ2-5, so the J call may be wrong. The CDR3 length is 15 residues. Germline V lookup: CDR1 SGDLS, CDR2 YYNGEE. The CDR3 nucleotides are TGTGCCAGCAGCCCCCGGGGAGGGTTCGGCGAGACCCAGTACTTC. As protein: CASSPRGGFGETQYF.

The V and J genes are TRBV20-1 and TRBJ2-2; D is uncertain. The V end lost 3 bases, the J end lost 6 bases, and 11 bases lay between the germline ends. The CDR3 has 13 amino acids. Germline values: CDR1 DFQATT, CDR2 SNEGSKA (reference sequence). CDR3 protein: CSASPKLSGELFF. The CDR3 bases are TGCAGTGCTAGTCCTAAGTTATCCGGGGAGCTGTTTTTT.

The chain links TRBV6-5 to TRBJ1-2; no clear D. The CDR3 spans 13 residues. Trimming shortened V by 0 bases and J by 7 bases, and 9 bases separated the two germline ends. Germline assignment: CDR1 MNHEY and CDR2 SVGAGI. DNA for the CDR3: TGTGCCAGCAGTTACTCGGAGGACGCTGGCTACACCTTC. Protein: CASSYSEDAGYTF.

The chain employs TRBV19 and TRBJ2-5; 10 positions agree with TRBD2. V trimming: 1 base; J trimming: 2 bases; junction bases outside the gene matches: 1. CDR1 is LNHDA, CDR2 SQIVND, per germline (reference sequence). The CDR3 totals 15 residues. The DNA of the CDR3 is TGTGCCAGTAGTATAGGACTAGCGGGTCAAGAGACCCAGTACTTC. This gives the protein CASSIGLAGQETQYF.

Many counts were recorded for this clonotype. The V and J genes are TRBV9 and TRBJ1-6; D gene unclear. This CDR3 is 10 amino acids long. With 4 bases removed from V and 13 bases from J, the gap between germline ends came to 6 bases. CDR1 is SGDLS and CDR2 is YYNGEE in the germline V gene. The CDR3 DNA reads TGTGCCAGCAGCCACTCTCCCCTCCACTTT. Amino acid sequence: CASSHSPLHF.

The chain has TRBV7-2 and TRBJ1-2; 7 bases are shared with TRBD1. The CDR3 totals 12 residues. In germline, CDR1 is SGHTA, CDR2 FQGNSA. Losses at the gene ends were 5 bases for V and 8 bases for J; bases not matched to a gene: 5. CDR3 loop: CASSPEGQGYTF. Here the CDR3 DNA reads TGTGCCAGCAGCCCGGAGGGACAGGGCTACACCTTC.

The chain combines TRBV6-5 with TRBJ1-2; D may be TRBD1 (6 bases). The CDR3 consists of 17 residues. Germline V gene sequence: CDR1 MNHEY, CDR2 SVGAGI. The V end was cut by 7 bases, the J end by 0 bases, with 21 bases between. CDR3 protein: CASTDSHGTGPNYGYTF. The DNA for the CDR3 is TGTGCCAGCACCGACTCCCACGGCACAGGGCCTAACTATGGCTACACCTTC.

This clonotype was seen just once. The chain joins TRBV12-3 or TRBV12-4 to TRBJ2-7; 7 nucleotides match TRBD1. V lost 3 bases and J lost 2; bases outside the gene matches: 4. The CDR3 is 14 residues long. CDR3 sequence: CASSLTGNPYEQYF. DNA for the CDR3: TGTGCCAGCAGTTTGACAGGGAATCCCTACGAGCAGTACTTC.

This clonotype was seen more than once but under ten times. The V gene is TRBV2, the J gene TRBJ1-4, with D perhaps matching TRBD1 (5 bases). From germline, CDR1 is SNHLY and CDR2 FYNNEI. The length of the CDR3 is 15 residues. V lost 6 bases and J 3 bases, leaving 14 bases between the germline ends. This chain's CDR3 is CASRLAGTPNEKLFF. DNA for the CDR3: TGTGCCAGCAGACTCGCCGGGACCCCTAATGAAAAACTGTTTTTT. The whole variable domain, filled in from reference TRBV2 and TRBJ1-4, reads EPEVTQTPSHQVTQMGQEVILRCVPISNHLYFYWYRQILGQKVEFLVSFYNNEISEKSEIFDDQFSVERPDGSNFTLKIRSTKLEDSAMYFCASRLAGTPNEKLFFGSGTQLSVL.

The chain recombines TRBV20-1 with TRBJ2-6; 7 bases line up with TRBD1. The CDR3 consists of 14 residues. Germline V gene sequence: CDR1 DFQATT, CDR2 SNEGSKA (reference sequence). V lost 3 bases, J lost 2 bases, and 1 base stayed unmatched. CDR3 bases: TGCAGTGCTAGCGACAGGGCTGGGGCCAACGTCCTGACTTTC. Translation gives CSASDRAGANVLTF.

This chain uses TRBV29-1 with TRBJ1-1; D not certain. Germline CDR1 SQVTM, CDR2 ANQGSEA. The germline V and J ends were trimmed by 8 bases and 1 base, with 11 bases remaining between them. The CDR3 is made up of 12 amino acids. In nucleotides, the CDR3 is TGCAGCTCTCTCAGTTCGAACACTGAAGCTTTCTTT. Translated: CSSLSSNTEAFF.

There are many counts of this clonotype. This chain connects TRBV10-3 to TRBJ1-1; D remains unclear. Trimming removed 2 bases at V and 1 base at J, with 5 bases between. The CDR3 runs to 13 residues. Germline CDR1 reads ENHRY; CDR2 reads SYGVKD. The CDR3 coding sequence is TGTGCCATCAGTGAGCCAACGAACACTGAAGCTTTCTTT. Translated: CAISEPTNTEAFF.

CDR3 sequence reads: CASSFGKSPQHF. CDR3 DNA sequence: TGTGCCAGCAGTTTTGGGAAGTCCCCCCAGCATTTT. This chain links TRBV28 with TRBJ1-5, with D unresolved. V was shortened by 3 bases and J by 10 bases, with 10 bases between the two germline ends. There are 12 residues in the CDR3. Germline values: CDR1 MDHEN, CDR2 SYDVKM.

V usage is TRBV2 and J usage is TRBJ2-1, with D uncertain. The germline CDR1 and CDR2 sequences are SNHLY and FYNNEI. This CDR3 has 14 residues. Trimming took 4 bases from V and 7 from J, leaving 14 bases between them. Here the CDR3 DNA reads TGTGCCAGCAGTGGATACGGGCCGAGGAATGAGCAGTTCTTC. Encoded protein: CASSGYGPRNEQFF. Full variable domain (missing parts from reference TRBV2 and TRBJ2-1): EPEVTQTPSHQVTQMGQEVILRCVPISNHLYFYWYRQILGQKVEFLVSFYNNEISEKSEIFDDQFSVERPDGSNFTLKIRSTKLEDSAMYFCASSGYGPRNEQFFGPGTRLTVL.

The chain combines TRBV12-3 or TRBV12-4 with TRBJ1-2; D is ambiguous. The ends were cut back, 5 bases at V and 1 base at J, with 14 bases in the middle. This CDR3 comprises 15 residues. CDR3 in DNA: TGTGCCAGCAGTGGACCGGGGATTTATAACTATGGCTACACCTTC. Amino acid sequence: CASSGPGIYNYGYTF.

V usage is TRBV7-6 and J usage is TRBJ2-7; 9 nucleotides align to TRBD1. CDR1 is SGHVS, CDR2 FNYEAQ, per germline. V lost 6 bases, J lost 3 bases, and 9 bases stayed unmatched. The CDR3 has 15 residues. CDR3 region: CASSSSPGQGYEQYF. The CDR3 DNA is TGTGCCAGCAGTTCAAGCCCGGGACAGGGCTACGAGCAGTACTTC.

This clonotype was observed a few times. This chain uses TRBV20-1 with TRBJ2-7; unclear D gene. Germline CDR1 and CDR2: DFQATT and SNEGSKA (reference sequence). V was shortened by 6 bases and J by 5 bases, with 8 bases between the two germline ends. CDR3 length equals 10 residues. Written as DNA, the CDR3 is TGCAGTGCCCTAGAACACGAGCAGTACTTC. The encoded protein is CSALEHEQYF.

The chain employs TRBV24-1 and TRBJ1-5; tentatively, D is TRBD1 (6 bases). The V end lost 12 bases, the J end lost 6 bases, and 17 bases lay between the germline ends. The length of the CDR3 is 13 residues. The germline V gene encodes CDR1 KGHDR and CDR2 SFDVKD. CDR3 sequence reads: CARRARGGQPQHF. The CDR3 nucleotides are TGTGCCCGAAGGGCCAGGGGAGGTCAGCCCCAGCATTTT.

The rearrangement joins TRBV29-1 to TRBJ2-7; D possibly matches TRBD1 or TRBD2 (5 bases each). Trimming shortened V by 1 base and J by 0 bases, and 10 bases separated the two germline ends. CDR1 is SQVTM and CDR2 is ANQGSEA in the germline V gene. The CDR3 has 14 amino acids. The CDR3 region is CSVEGDGSSYEQYF. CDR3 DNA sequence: TGCAGCGTTGAAGGGGACGGTTCCTCCTACGAGCAGTACTTC.

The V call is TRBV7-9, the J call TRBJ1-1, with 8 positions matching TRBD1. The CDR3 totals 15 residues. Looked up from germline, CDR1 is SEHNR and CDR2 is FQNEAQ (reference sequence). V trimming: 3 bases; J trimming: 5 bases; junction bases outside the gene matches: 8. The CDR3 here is CASSLDRVVRTEAFF. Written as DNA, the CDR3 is TGTGCCAGCAGCTTGGACAGGGTGGTAAGGACTGAAGCTTTCTTT.

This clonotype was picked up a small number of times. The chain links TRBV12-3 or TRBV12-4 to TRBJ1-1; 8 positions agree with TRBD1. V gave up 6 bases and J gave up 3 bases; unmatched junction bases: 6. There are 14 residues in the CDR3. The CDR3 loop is CASRRTGYDTEAFF. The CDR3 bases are TGTGCCAGCAGACGGACAGGGTATGACACTGAAGCTTTCTTT.